Included here is one TCR beta chain sequence, with context. The sample originates from a study of blood T cell repertoires in COVID-19. For the study at large: Some COVID-19 samples were acute and others convalescent; all came from the United States, Italy and Spain. PBMCs, B-cell-depleted T cells, or T cells were the source of the cDNA or gDNA that made up the material.

As originally analysed: Estimated nucleated cell counts came from reference gene primer amplification. Measured with immunoSEQ multiplex PCR; TCRdb has only the in-frame clones, and not every one. V and J calls and clone size are those listed in that table; D and trimming were worked out from the DNA. The profile covers around 65,000 clones, with roughly four fifths appearing a single time and roughly 18% taken by the ten largest. The CDR3 loop spans 14 amino acids. V was shortened by 4 bases and J by 0 bases, with 10 bases between the two germline ends. Germline V CDR1 and CDR2: LNHDA, SQIVND (reference sequence).

Sequencing was carried out using peripheral blood. The V call is TRBV19, the J call TRBJ2-7, with a possible D match to TRBD1 (5 bases). The TCR sequence derives from a man between 60 and 75 years old with acute or convalescent COVID-19. CDR3 amino acids: CASSTGHTSYEQYF. The DNA of the CDR3 is TGTGCCAGTAGTACCGGACATACCTCCTACGAGCAGTACTTC.